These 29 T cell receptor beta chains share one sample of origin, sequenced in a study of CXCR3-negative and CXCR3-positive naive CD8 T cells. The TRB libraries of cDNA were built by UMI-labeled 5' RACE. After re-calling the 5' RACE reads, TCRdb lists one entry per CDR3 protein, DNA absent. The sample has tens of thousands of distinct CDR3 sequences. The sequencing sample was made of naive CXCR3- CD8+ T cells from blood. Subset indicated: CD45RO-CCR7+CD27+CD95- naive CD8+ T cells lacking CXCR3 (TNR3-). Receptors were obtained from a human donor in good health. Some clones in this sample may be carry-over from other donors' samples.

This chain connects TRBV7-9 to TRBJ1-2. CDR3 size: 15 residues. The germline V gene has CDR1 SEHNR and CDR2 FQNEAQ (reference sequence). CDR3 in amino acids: CASSLESRSNYGYTF.

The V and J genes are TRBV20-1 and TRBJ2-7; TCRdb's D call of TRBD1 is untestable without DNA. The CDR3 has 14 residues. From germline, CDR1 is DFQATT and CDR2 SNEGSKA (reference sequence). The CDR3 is CSARDRSSGYEQYF.

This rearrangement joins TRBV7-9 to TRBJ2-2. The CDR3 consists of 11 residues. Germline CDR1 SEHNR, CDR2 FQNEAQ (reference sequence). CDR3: CAEGTTGELFF.

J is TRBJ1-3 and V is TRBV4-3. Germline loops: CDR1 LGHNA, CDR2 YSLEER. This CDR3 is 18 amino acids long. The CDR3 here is CASSQDVAQLNFGNTIYF.

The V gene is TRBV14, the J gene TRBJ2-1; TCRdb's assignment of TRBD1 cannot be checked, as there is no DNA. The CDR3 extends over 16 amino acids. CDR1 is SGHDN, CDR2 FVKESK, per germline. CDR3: CASSHYAGQRNNEQFF. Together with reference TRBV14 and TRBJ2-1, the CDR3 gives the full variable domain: EAGVTQFPSHSVIEKGQTVTLRCDPISGHDNLYWYRRVMGKEIKFLLHFVKESKQDESGMPNNRFLAERTGGTYSTLKVQPAELEDSGVYFCASSHYAGQRNNEQFFGPGTRLTVL.

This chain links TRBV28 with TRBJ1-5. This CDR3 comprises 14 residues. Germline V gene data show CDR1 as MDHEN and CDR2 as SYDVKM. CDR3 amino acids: CASSATRGGQPQHF.

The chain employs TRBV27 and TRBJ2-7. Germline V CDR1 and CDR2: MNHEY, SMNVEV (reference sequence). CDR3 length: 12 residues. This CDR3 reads CASSLQGYEQYF.

CDR3 sequence reads: CASSVGGSTYEQYF. The chain couples TRBV6-1 to TRBJ2-7; as DNA is missing, the TRBD1 call by TCRdb cannot be tested. CDR3 length: 14 amino acids. Germline CDR1 is MNHNS and CDR2 is SASEGT.

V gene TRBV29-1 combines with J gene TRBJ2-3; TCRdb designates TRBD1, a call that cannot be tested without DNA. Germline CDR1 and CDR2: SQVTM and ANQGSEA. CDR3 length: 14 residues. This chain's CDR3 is CSVEPTGTTDTQYF.

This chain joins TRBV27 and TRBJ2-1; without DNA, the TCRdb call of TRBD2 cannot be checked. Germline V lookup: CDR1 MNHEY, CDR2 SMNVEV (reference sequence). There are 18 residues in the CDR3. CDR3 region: CASSLKFRLAGNYNEQFF.

The CDR3 sequence: CASSPTGASYEQYF. The rearrangement uses TRBV5-6 and TRBJ2-7; TCRdb returns TRBD1, unconfirmable since there is no DNA. CDR1 is SGHDT, CDR2 YYEEEE, per germline. The CDR3 totals 14 residues.

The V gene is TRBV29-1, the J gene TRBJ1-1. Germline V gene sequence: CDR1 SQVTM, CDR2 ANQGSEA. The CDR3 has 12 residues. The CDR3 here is CSVATENTEAFF. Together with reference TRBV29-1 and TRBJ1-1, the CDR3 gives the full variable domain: SAVISQKPSRDICQRGTSLTIQCQVDSQVTMMFWYRQQPGQSLTLIATANQGSEATYESGFVIDKFPISRPNLTFSTLTVSNMSPEDSSIYLCSVATENTEAFFGQGTRLTVV.

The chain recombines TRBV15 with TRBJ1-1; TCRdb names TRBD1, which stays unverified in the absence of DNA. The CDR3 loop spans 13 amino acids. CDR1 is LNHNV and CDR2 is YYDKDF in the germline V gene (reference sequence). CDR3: CATSRAGRTEAFF.

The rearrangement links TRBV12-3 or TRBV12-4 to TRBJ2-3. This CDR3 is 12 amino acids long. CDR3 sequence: CASSYDTDTQYF.

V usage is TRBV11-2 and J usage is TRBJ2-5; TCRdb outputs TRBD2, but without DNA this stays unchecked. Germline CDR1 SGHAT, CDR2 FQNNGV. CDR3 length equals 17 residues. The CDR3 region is CASSKRGGLAREETQYF.

CDR3 residues: CASSSGQVLYEQYF. J is TRBJ2-7 and V is TRBV7-9; TCRdb's D call, TRBD1, is unchecked because there is no DNA. The CDR3 has 14 residues. Germline lookup yields CDR1 SEHNR and CDR2 FQNEAQ (reference sequence).

CDR3 in amino acids: CASSPLSPAEQYF. The chain has TRBV7-9 and TRBJ2-7; without DNA, the TCRdb call of TRBD1 cannot be checked. This CDR3 is built from 13 residues. Germline V lookup: CDR1 SEHNR, CDR2 FQNEAQ (reference sequence).

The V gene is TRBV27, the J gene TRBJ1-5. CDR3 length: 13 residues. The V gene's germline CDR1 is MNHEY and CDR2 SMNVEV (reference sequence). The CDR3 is CASSWDSNQPQHF.

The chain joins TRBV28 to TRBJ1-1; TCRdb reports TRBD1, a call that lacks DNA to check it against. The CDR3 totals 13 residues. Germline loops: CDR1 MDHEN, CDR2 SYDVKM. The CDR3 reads CASRLRNRGEAFF.

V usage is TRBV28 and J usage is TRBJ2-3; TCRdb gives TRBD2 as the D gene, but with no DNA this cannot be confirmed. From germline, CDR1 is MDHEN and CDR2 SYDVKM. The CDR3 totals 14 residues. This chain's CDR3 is CASLVAGGRDTQYF. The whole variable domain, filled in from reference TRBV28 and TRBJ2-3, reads DVKVTQSSRYLVKRTGEKVFLECVQDMDHENMFWYRQDPGLGLRLIYFSYDVKMKEKGDIPEGYSVSREKKERFSLILESASTNQTSMYLCASLVAGGRDTQYFGPGTRLTVL.

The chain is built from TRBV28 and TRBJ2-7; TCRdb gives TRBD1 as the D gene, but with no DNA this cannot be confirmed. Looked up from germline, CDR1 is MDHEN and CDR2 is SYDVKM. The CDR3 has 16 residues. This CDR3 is CASSLGQHASSYEQYF.

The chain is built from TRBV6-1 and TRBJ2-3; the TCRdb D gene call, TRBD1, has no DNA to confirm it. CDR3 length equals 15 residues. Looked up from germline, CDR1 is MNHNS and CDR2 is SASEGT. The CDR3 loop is CASSEGQGTTDTQYF.

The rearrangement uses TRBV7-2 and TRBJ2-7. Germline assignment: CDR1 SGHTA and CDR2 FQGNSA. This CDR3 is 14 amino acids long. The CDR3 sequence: CAVRRWGPRDEQYF.

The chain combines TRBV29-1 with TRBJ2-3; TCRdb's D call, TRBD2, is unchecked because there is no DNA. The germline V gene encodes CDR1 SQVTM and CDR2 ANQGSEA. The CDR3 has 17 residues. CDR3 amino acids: CSVTGLAGESSTDTQYF.

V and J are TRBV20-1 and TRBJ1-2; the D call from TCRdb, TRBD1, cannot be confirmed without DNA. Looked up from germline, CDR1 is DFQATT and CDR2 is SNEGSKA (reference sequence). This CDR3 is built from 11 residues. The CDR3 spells CSAAPGQGYTF.

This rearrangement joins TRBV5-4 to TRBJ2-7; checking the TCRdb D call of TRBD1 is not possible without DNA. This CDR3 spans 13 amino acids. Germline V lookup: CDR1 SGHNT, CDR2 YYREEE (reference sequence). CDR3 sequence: CASSGQGSYEQYF.

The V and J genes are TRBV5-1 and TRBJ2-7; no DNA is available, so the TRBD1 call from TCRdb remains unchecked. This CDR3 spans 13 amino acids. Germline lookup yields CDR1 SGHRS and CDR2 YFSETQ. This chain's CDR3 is CASSFNRGYEQYF.

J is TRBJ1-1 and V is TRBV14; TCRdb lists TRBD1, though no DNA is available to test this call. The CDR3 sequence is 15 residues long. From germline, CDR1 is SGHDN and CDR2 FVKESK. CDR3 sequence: CASSPTMGAVPEAFF. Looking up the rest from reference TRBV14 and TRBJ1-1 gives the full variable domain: EAGVTQFPSHSVIEKGQTVTLRCDPISGHDNLYWYRRVMGKEIKFLLHFVKESKQDESGMPNNRFLAERTGGTYSTLKVQPAELEDSGVYFCASSPTMGAVPEAFFGQGTRLTVV.

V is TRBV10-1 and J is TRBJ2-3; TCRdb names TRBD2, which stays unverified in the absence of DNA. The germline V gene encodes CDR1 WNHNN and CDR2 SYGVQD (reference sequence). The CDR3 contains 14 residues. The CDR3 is CARDLAVSTDTQYF.